This T cell receptor (beta chain) was documented in a study of Ad26.COV2.S vaccination and SARS-CoV-2 variants. Germline loops: CDR1 MDHEN, CDR2 SYDVKM. The ends lost 2 bases at V and 11 bases at J; junction bases unmatched: 13. The CDR3 has 15 residues. The treatment here: some 20 received Ad26.COV2.S at low or high dose, single or two shots; roughly five received placebo; per-sample allocation not given. Samples were taken on day 63 after the first vaccine or placebo injection. Assay used: immunoSEQ multiplex PCR; TCRdb lists only in-frame clones, some missing. The profile shows nearly 400,000 clones, about 89% of them singletons.

The clonotype was recovered from a person between 18 and 60 years old who received the Ad26.COV2.S COVID-19 vaccine or a placebo. The gene calls are TRBV28 and TRBJ1-1; the match to TRBD1 covers 8 bases. This specimen consisted of peripheral blood, obtained in a trial of Ad26.COV2.S vaccine versus placebo. The DNA for the CDR3 is TGTGCCAGCAGTTTACCCACGGGGCAGGGGGCATATGCTTTCTTT. Translating gives CASSLPTGQGAYAFF.